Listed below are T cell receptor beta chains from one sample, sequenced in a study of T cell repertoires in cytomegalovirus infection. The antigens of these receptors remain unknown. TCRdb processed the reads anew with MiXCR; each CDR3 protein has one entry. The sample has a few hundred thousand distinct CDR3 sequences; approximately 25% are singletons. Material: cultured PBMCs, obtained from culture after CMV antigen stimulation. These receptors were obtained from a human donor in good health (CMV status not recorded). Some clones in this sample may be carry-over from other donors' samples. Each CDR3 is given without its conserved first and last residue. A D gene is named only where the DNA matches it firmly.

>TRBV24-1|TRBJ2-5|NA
ATSDASRAPQY
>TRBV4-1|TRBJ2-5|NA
ASSRLLKETQY
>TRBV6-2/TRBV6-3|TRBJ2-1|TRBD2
ASGLAGPNEQF
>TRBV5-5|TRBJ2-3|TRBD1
ASSLPGQSTDTQY
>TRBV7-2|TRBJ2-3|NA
ASSPATKSAQY
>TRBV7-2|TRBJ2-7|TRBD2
ASSLQPVGLAGIGEQY
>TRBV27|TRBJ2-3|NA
ASRLGGGGPDTQY
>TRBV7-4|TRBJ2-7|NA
ADSYEQY
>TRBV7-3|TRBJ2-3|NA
ASSPAPGRGADTQY
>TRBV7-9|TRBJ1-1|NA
ASSLGGNGRTEAF
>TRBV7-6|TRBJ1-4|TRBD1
ASSSRYRGGNEKLF
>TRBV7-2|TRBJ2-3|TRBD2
ASSWREGGTDTQY
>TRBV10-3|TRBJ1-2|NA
AIRGSENYGYT
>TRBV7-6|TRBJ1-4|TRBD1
ASSRQGEGEKLF
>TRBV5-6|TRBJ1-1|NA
ASSFLGSGTEAF
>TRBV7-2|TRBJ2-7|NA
ASSLEVRGVEQY
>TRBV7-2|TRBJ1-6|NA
ASSPLTNSPLH
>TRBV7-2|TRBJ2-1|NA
ASSSSDGEQF
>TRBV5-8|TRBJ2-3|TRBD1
ASSFVPGQGPTDTQY
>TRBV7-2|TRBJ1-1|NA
ASSRAGSHTEAF
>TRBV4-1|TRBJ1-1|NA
ASSPGQTATEAF
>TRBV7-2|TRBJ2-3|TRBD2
ASSLTGGARVNTQY
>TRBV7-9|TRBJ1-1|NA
ASSPRGSEMNTEAF
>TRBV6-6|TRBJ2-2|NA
ASSWVTGYNGELF
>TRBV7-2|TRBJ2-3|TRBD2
ASSLFSTSAGTDTQY
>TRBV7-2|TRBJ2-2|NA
ASTPRAGGVGELF
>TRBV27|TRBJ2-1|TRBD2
ASSLSGSLYNEQF
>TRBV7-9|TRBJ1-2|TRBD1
ASSWGQDPFYGYT
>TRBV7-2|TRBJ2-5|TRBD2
ASSPRTSGDQTH
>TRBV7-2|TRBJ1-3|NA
ASSLAGGSSSGNTIY
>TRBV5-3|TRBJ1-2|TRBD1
ASSSTGIDYGYT
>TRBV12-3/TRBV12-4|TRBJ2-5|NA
ASSLVRTEVLTETQY
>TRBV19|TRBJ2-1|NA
ASKVGAYNEQF
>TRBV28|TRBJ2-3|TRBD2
ASSLVGLAASTDTQY
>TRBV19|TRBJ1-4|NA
ASSIQATTNEKLF
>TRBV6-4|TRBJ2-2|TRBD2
ASSVAGGPSTTGELF
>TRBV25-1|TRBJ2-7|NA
ASSDFGLPQYEQY
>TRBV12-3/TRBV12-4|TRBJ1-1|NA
ASSFLGAAEAF
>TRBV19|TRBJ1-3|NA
ASSIPQGTGNTIY
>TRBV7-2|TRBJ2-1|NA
ASSLLPLGGEQF
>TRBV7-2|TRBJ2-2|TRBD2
ASSYIGGLAERNTGELF
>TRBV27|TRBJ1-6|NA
ASSFYSYNSPLH
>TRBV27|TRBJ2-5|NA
ASSLSRSRETQY
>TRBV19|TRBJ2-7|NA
ASTQGDGEQY
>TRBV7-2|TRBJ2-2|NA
ASSLPSGVAELF
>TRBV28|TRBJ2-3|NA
ASSAWGLLSTDTQY
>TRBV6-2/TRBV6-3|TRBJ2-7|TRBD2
ASSTGLAANYEQY
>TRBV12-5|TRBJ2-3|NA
ASGLVVASSYTDTQY
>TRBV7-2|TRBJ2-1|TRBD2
ASSLGGLAPEQF
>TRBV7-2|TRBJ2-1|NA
ASSLGPGPYNEQF
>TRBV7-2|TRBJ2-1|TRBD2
ASSPGTSGWGKF
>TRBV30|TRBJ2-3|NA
AWTVGNTDTQY
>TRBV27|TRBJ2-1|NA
ASSTYLGDEQF
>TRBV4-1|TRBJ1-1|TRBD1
ASSHHDRANTEAF
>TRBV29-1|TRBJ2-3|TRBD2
SVESGLAGVSTDTQY
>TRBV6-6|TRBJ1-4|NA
ASSLRPGLVGAGEKLF
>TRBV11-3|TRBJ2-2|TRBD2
ASSLGLAGIITNTGELF
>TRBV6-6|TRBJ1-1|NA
ASSYSRDTEAF
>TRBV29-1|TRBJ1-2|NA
SVDKGLSRGYT
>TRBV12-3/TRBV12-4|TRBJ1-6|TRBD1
ASRGTVYNSPLH